Each of the 16 T cell receptor beta chains below was sequenced from the same sample in a study of CD8+ T cells in alopecia areata. The sample's treatment: oral pan-JAK inhibitor, 5-10 mg twice daily. Isolated RNA was reverse transcribed into cDNA used as the sequencing template. Some clones are missing from TCRdb's copy, which holds only in-frame ones; the method was immunoSEQ multiplex PCR. The repertoire holds some 210,000 clones, roughly 66% seen once, with 1% to 1.5% in the top ten. Here the sequenced sample was CD4+ T cells sorted from blood, taken at week 44, from a patient treated with tofacitinib. These receptors came from a human donor with alopecia areata.

The genes are TRBV29-1 and TRBJ2-7; no clear D gene. Germline V lookup: CDR1 SQVTM, CDR2 ANQGSEA. With 7 bases removed from V and 3 bases from J, the gap between germline ends came to 10 bases. CDR3 length: 11 residues. CDR3 DNA sequence: TGCAGCGCTGGGCTCAACTACGAGCAGTACTTC. Amino acids: CSAGLNYEQYF.

The chain carries TRBV29-1 and TRBJ2-3; D uncertain. V was shortened by 4 bases and J by 4 bases, with 3 bases between the two germline ends. CDR1 is SQVTM, CDR2 ANQGSEA, per germline. The CDR3 is made up of 10 amino acids. CDR3 in DNA: TGCAGCGTTGTTTCAGATACGCAGTATTTT. Translation gives CSVVSDTQYF.

The rearrangement joins TRBV30 to TRBJ1-1; D is possibly TRBD1 (6 bases). The CDR3 covers 16 residues. Per germline, CDR1 GTSNPN and CDR2 SVGIG (reference sequence). The CDR3 DNA reads as TGTAAACCGGACAGTTTCCCCGACGAGAAGGTCACTGAAGCTTTCTTT. Translating it yields CKPDSFPDEKVTEAFF.

The chain carries TRBV10-3 and TRBJ2-7; D ambiguous. The germline gives CDR1 ENHRY, CDR2 SYGVKD. Trimming pared 4 bases from V and 5 bases from J, leaving 12 bases between. This CDR3 is 13 amino acids long. CDR3 region: CAISAGLTDEQYF. CDR3 DNA sequence: TGTGCCATCAGTGCGGGCCTGACCGACGAGCAGTACTTC.

The rearrangement links TRBV9 to TRBJ2-3; D is unclear. The CDR3 length is 14 residues. Trimming took off 0 bases at V and 5 bases at J, with 10 bases between the two ends. Germline CDR1 is SGDLS and CDR2 is YYNGEE. Here the CDR3 reads CASSVGVAGDTQYF. The CDR3 DNA sequence: TGTGCCAGCAGCGTAGGCGTAGCCGGAGATACGCAGTATTTT.

This rearrangement joins TRBV5-1 to TRBJ2-7; TRBD1 might be the D (5 bases). The CDR3 runs 14 residues. CDR1 is SGHRS and CDR2 is YFSETQ in the germline V gene. Trimming removed 2 bases from V and 0 bases from J, with 9 bases in between. The CDR3 DNA follows: TGCGCCAGCAGCTTTGGGGCGGACTCCTACGAGCAGTACTTC. As protein: CASSFGADSYEQYF. Supplemented by reference TRBV5-1 and TRBJ2-7, the full variable domain reads KAGVTQTPRYLIKTRGQQVTLSCSPISGHRSVSWYQQTPGQGLQFLFEYFSETQRNKGNFPGRFSGRQFSNSRSEMNVSTLELGDSALYLCASSFGADSYEQYFGPGTRLTVT.

V is TRBV29-1 and J is TRBJ2-2, with D tentatively TRBD1 or TRBD2 (6 bases each). The V gene lost 1 base and the J gene lost 5 bases, with 11 bases spanning the gap. In germline, CDR1 is SQVTM, CDR2 ANQGSEA. This CDR3 has 14 amino acids. The CDR3 reads CSVEGRGLTGELFF. Here the CDR3 DNA reads TGCAGCGTTGAAGGGAGGGGGTTGACCGGGGAGCTGTTTTTT.

The chain carries TRBV25-1 and TRBJ1-6, with 8 bases matching TRBD1. The CDR3 is 16 amino acids. J gave up 6 bases and V 6 bases, and 10 bases lay outside the gene matches. Germline CDR1 reads MGHDK; CDR2 reads SYGVNS. The CDR3, as DNA: TGTGCCAGCAGAGGTCTCCGACAGGGGTCTAATTCACCCCTCCACTTT. Translation: CASRGLRQGSNSPLHF. Full variable domain (missing parts from reference TRBV25-1 and TRBJ1-6): EADIYQTPRYLVIGTGKKITLECSQTMGHDKMYWYQQDPGMELHLIHYSYGVNSTEKGDLSSESTVSRIRTEHFPLTLESARPSHTSQYLCASRGLRQGSNSPLHFGNGTRLTVT.

The chain uses TRBV2 and TRBJ2-7; 10 bases are a match to TRBD2. The CDR3 is 14 residues long. CDR1 and CDR2 from the germline V gene are SNHLY and FYNNEI. V gave up 3 bases and J gave up 6 bases; unmatched junction bases: 5. CDR3 sequence (DNA): TGTGCCAGCAGTGACCTAGCGGGGGTCGGCGAGCAGTACTTC. Translation gives CASSDLAGVGEQYF.

This clone was found a few times. This chain connects TRBV15 to TRBJ2-3, with TRBD2 matching 8 bases. The length of the CDR3 is 15 residues. V lost 0 bases to trimming and J lost 8 bases; unmatched junction nucleotides: 7. CDR1 LNHNV and CDR2 YYDKDF come from the germline V gene (reference sequence). CDR3 sequence (DNA): TGTGCCACCAGCAGAGAACTAGCGGACCAGGGTACGCAGTATTTT. Translation gives CATSRELADQGTQYF.

The rearrangement links TRBV25-1 to TRBJ1-6; D is unresolved. This CDR3 spans 14 amino acids. Germline CDR1 MGHDK, CDR2 SYGVNS. The V and J ends lost 7 bases and 4 bases respectively, with 11 bases between them. The CDR3 bases are TGTGCCAGCACCGGTGGGCGGTATAATTCACCCCTCCACTTT. Its translation is CASTGGRYNSPLHF.

The V call is TRBV27, the J call TRBJ1-1, with D hard to call. The CDR3 sequence is 14 residues long. In germline, CDR1 is MNHEY, CDR2 SMNVEV (reference sequence). V lost 2 bases to trimming and J lost 5 bases, with 12 bases between them. The CDR3 here is CASSLRLGGTEAFF. In DNA, the CDR3 is TGTGCCAGCAGTTTAAGGTTGGGAGGGACTGAAGCTTTCTTT.

This clone was found a few times. CDR3 sequence reads: CASSESGTWSSPLHF. CDR3 bases: TGTGCCAGCAGTGAATCGGGGACATGGAGTTCACCCCTCCACTTT. The chain couples TRBV25-1 to TRBJ1-6, with a weak D call TRBD1 (6 bases). Germline V gives CDR1 MGHDK, CDR2 SYGVNS. Between the trimmed V and J ends, which lost 1 base and 9 bases, there was a span of 13 bases. The CDR3 is made up of 15 amino acids. Full variable domain (remainder filled in from reference TRBV25-1 and TRBJ1-6): EADIYQTPRYLVIGTGKKITLECSQTMGHDKMYWYQQDPGMELHLIHYSYGVNSTEKGDLSSESTVSRIRTEHFPLTLESARPSHTSQYLCASSESGTWSSPLHFGNGTRLTVT.

For this clone: This CDR3 is also generated by other DNA sequences in the sample. The chain carries TRBV29-1 and TRBJ1-4; TRBD1 agrees at 7 bases. The CDR3 spans 13 residues. The V segment lost 4 bases and the J segment 5 bases; nucleotides outside the gene matches: 4. Germline V gene lookup returns CDR1 SQVTM and CDR2 ANQGSEA. CDR3 bases: TGCAGCGTTGTTGGACAGGCGAATGAAAAACTGTTTTTT. It translates to CSVVGQANEKLFF. Based on the CDR3 plus reference TRBV29-1 and TRBJ1-4, the full variable domain is SAVISQKPSRDICQRGTSLTIQCQVDSQVTMMFWYRQQPGQSLTLIATANQGSEATYESGFVIDKFPISRPNLTFSTLTVSNMSPEDSSIYLCSVVGQANEKLFFGSGTQLSVL.

This clone occurred many times. The chain uses TRBV12-5 and TRBJ2-4, with D unclear. CDR1 LGHNT and CDR2 FRNRAP come from the germline V gene. The CDR3 is 12 residues long. Deletions cut 2 bases from V and 9 bases from J, with 8 bases between. CDR3 nucleotides: TGTGCTAGTGGTTTGAGGACGAGCATTCAGTACTTC. This codes for CASGLRTSIQYF.

CDR3 sequence (DNA): TGTGCCAGCAGCGTAACCTCAAAAGCTAACAATGAGCAGTTCTTC. It is translated as CASSVTSKANNEQFF. The J gene is TRBJ2-1, the V gene TRBV2; D is unresolved. In germline, CDR1 is SNHLY, CDR2 FYNNEI. Trimming took off 6 bases at V and 5 bases at J, with 17 bases between the two ends. The CDR3 has 15 residues.